This T cell receptor beta chain was recovered during a study of blood T cell repertoires in COVID-19. The overall study: Some COVID-19 samples were acute and others convalescent; all came from the United States, Italy and Spain. T cells, B-cell-depleted T cells, or PBMCs provided the cDNA or gDNA that served as material.

Per the original methods: Counts of nucleated cells, estimated from reference gene primer amplification, were obtained. Here immunoSEQ multiplex PCR was the method, and the copy in TCRdb shows in-frame clones only, minus some. The DNA gave D and trimming, while V, J and clone size come from that table. The sample lists approximately 300,000 clones; around 83% were seen once. The specimen sequenced was peripheral blood. This clonotype originated in a woman aged 45 to 65 with acute or convalescent COVID-19.

The CDR3 nucleotides read TGTGCCAGCAGCGTAGGGGACAGACCGTGGGGCACAGATACGCAGTATTTT. It is translated as CASSVGDRPWGTDTQYF. V gene TRBV9 combines with J gene TRBJ2-3, with 7 bases aligning to TRBD1. CDR3 length equals 17 residues. The germline gives CDR1 SGDLS, CDR2 YYNGEE. After removal of 0 bases from V and 1 base from J, the junction contained 8 bases not matched to a gene.